One sample yielded the 20 T cell receptor beta chains listed below, sequenced in a study of blood T cell repertoires in COVID-19. This table comes from immunoSEQ multiplex PCR, and its TCRdb copy is limited to in-frame clones, with some not included. The sample includes around 500,000 clones, roughly nine tenths of them seen just once. What was sequenced was PBMCs or T cells enriched from blood (not recorded which). The source of these receptors is a woman aged 55-70 years who had recovered from COVID-19.

The V gene is TRBV6-5, the J gene TRBJ1-5; 10 nucleotides match TRBD1. The J segment lost 6 bases and the V segment lost 10 bases, leaving 9 bases of the junction unmatched. Germline V gene sequence: CDR1 MNHEY, CDR2 SVGAGI. The CDR3 sequence is 14 residues long. The CDR3 spells CATWDRGEVQPQHF. DNA for the CDR3: TGTGCCACCTGGGACAGGGGAGAGGTTCAGCCCCAGCATTTT.

The CDR3 DNA follows: TGTGCCAGCAGCGAAAGGGACTATACGCAGTATTTT. Translation: CASSERDYTQYF. The chain carries TRBV2 and TRBJ2-3; D is perhaps TRBD2 (6 bases). CDR3 size: 12 residues. CDR1 and CDR2 from the germline V gene are SNHLY and FYNNEI. Deletions cut 6 bases from V and 7 bases from J, with 11 bases between.

The rearrangement uses TRBV19 and TRBJ1-5; no definite D call. This CDR3 comprises 16 residues. Trimming removed 3 bases at V and 2 bases at J, with 14 bases between. Germline CDR1 reads LNHDA; CDR2 reads SQIVND (reference sequence). Here the CDR3 reads CASSIREGRGNQPQHF. DNA of the CDR3: TGTGCCAGTAGTATCCGAGAGGGCCGGGGCAATCAGCCCCAGCATTTT.

This clone has just one count. The rearrangement uses TRBV24-1 and TRBJ2-2, with D possibly TRBD1 on 5 matching bases. V was clipped by 0 bases and J by 4 bases, with 11 bases between them. Germline CDR1 KGHDR, CDR2 SFDVKD. This CDR3 is built from 16 residues. CDR3 sequence: CATSDLQGVGTGELFF. The CDR3, as DNA: TGTGCCACCAGTGATTTGCAGGGTGTTGGCACCGGGGAGCTGTTTTTT.

This clone was found once. This chain links TRBV14 with TRBJ2-3, with TRBD2 matching 8 bases. The germline gives CDR1 SGHDN, CDR2 FVKESK. The CDR3 length is 18 residues. V gave up 1 base and J gave up 1 base; unmatched junction bases: 10. CDR3: CASSQGILAGRRTDTQYF. CDR3 DNA sequence: TGTGCCAGCAGCCAAGGGATCCTAGCGGGCCGCCGCACAGATACGCAGTATTTT.

The chain recombines TRBV24-1 with TRBJ2-7; D gene ambiguous. Germline V gene lookup returns CDR1 KGHDR and CDR2 SFDVKD. Trimming took off 5 bases at V and 0 bases at J, with 10 bases between the two ends. This CDR3 is built from 14 residues. The CDR3 protein is CATSGQESSYEQYF. CDR3 DNA: TGTGCCACCAGTGGCCAAGAGTCCTCCTACGAGCAGTACTTC.

This clone showed up just a few times. The chain recombines TRBV6-5 with TRBJ2-3; TRBD2 might be the D (7 bases). Germline V gene data show CDR1 as MNHEY and CDR2 as SVGAGI. There are 14 residues in the CDR3. V was clipped by 8 bases and J by 2 bases, with 14 bases between them. CDR3 residues: CASQRGGDTDTQYF. The DNA of the CDR3 is TGTGCCAGCCAAAGGGGGGGAGACACAGATACGCAGTATTTT.

The CDR3 nucleotides read TGTGCCAGCAGATTCGGACTGGGAGGCGCTGAAGCTTTCTTT. This codes for CASRFGLGGAEAFF. The chain is built from TRBV11-3 and TRBJ1-1; D ambiguous. The V gene lost 6 bases and the J gene lost 6 bases, with 17 bases spanning the gap. Germline V gene sequence: CDR1 SGHNT, CDR2 YENEEA. This CDR3 contains 14 residues.

This chain connects TRBV15 to TRBJ2-7; 9 positions agree with TRBD1. With 5 bases clipped from V and 3 bases from J, the junction kept 5 bases outside the gene matches. CDR1 and CDR2 (germline): LNHNV, YYDKDF (reference sequence). There are 14 residues in the CDR3. The CDR3 reads CATSWRQGGYEQYF. CDR3 DNA: TGTGCCACCAGCTGGCGACAGGGGGGCTACGAGCAGTACTTC. Complete variable domain (other parts from reference TRBV15 and TRBJ2-7): DAMVIQNPRYQVTQFGKPVTLSCSQTLNHNVMYWYQQKSSQAPKLLFHYYDKDFNNEADTPDNFQSRRPNTSFCFLDIRSPGLGDTAMYLCATSWRQGGYEQYFGPGTRLTVT.

The V call is TRBV12-3 or TRBV12-4, the J call TRBJ1-2; D is ambiguous. The germline V and J ends were trimmed by 3 bases and 6 bases, with 11 bases remaining between them. This CDR3 is built from 13 residues. CDR3 sequence: CASSFLRGHGYTF. CDR3 bases: TGTGCCAGCAGTTTTTTGAGAGGGCATGGCTACACCTTC.

This sequence joins TRBV7-9 and TRBJ1-2; 7 bases are shared with TRBD1. The CDR3 length is 16 residues. Germline V CDR1 and CDR2: SEHNR, FQNEAQ (reference sequence). V was clipped by 2 bases and J by 6 bases; unmatched bases: 12. The CDR3 loop is CASSLSDRVKTDGYTF. DNA for the CDR3: TGTGCCAGCAGCTTATCTGACAGGGTCAAGACCGATGGCTACACCTTC.

V is TRBV5-6 and J is TRBJ2-7; D is possibly TRBD1 (6 bases). Deletions cut 4 bases from V and 4 bases from J, with 15 bases between. In germline, CDR1 is SGHDT, CDR2 YYEEEE. The CDR3 has 14 amino acids. The CDR3 protein is CASSRGQLLYEQYV. DNA of the CDR3: TGTGCCAGCAGCCGCGGACAGCTCCTGTACGAGCAGTACGTC.

The chain carries TRBV2 and TRBJ1-5, with 7 positions matching TRBD1. V lost 5 bases, J lost 6 bases, and 7 bases stayed unmatched. From germline, CDR1 is SNHLY and CDR2 FYNNEI. This CDR3 comprises 14 residues. In DNA form, the CDR3 reads TGTGCCAGCAGTTCCGAAGGGGGCAGTCAGCCCCAGCATTTT. It is translated as CASSSEGGSQPQHF.

The chain uses TRBV7-8 and TRBJ2-5, with D possibly matching TRBD1 (6 bases). Germline V gene sequence: CDR1 SGHVS, CDR2 FQNEAQ. The CDR3 is made up of 16 amino acids. V was shortened by 3 bases and J by 2 bases, with 16 bases between the two germline ends. CDR3 sequence (DNA): TGTGCCAGCAGCTTCCTTGGGACAAGGAAACAAGAGACCCAGTACTTC. Its translation: CASSFLGTRKQETQYF.

The rearrangement links TRBV4-1 to TRBJ1-5; D remains ambiguous. The CDR3 extends over 15 amino acids. Trimming took off 0 bases at V and 0 bases at J, with 6 bases between the two ends. Germline V gene lookup returns CDR1 MGHRA and CDR2 YSYEKL. CDR3 amino acids: CASSQETPSNQPQHF. The CDR3 nucleotides are TGCGCCAGCAGCCAAGAAACACCTAGCAATCAGCCCCAGCATTTT.

This chain uses TRBV2 with TRBJ2-1; D may be TRBD2 (6 bases). Trimming shortened V by 9 bases and J by 8 bases, and 20 bases separated the two germline ends. Germline V gives CDR1 SNHLY, CDR2 FYNNEI. The length of the CDR3 is 14 residues. CDR3 amino acids: CASTTRTLMDEQFF. The CDR3, as DNA: TGTGCCAGTACGACTAGGACCCTTATGGATGAGCAGTTCTTC.

The rearrangement links TRBV19 to TRBJ1-2; D unclear. CDR1 and CDR2 (germline): LNHDA, SQIVND (reference sequence). The V gene lost 3 bases and the J gene lost 8 bases, with 19 bases spanning the gap. The CDR3 sequence is 15 residues long. The CDR3: CASSISRPLVYGYTF. CDR3 bases: TGTGCCAGTAGTATTTCTCGGCCCCTAGTCTACGGCTACACCTTC. The full variable domain, its missing parts supplied by reference TRBV19 and TRBJ1-2, is DGGITQSPKYLFRKEGQNVTLSCEQNLNHDAMYWYRQDPGQGLRLIYYSQIVNDFQKGDIAEGYSVSREKKESFPLTVTSAQKNPTAFYLCASSISRPLVYGYTFGSGTRLTVV.

The V gene is TRBV11-2, the J gene TRBJ1-2, with 8 bases that match TRBD1. This CDR3 has 15 residues. CDR1 and CDR2 from the germline V gene are SGHAT and FQNNGV. With V trimmed by 0 bases and J by 4 bases, 4 bases remained unmatched. CDR3 protein: CASSLDPGTGYGYTF. The CDR3 DNA reads as TGTGCCAGCAGCTTAGATCCCGGGACAGGCTATGGCTACACCTTC.

The rearrangement uses TRBV11-2 and TRBJ1-1, with D possibly being TRBD1 (6 bases). The CDR3 spans 12 residues. Trimming removed 3 bases from V and 9 bases from J, with 11 bases in between. Germline CDR1 is SGHAT and CDR2 is FQNNGV. Written as DNA, the CDR3 is TGTGCCAGCAGCTTTGCAGGGGCACAAGCTTTCTTT. Translating it yields CASSFAGAQAFF.

This clone was observed a single time. The V and J genes are TRBV6-5 and TRBJ1-5, with 8 bases aligning to TRBD1. There are 15 residues in the CDR3. Germline lookup yields CDR1 MNHEY and CDR2 SVGAGI. V trimming: 5 bases; J trimming: 7 bases; junction bases outside the gene matches: 10. The CDR3 DNA reads as TGTGCCAGCAGTCTTGGACAGGGAGAGATGCAGCCCCAGCATTTT. Translation: CASSLGQGEMQPQHF.